This TCR beta chain was recovered during a study of vaccination effects on CD4 cells after COVID-19. Before sequencing took place, the ViraFEST assay used viral peptide pools to expand antigen-specific CD4+ T cells. Following culture for approximately ten days, CD4+ T cells were isolated. Vaccinated participants had no history of SARS-CoV-2 infection and tested negative for nucleocapsid antibodies. Trimming took off 5 bases at V and 5 bases at J, with 9 bases between the two ends. CDR1 is MNHEY, CDR2 SVGAGI, per germline. The CDR3 length is 12 residues. Of note for this clone: The antigen is unknown.

Study-wide results and caveats: The study found that only 1 of 255 vaccine-induced clones from healthy vaccinees cross-reacted with common cold coronaviruses.

Profiled with immunoSEQ multiplex PCR; TCRdb holds only in-frame clones, not every one. The sample has 60,000 to 65,000 clones; about 80% are singletons. This clonotype was sampled from a human donor who received a COVID-19 vaccine. Sequences were derived from CD4+ T cells from PBMCs cultured with HCoV-OC43 spike peptides, sampled before COVID-19 vaccination. Specified subset: HCoV-OC43 spike overlapping peptide pool stimulation. This chain joins TRBV6-5 and TRBJ1-2; no clear D gene. CDR3 sequence reads: CASSRTGYGYTF. DNA for the CDR3: TGTGCCAGCAGTCGGACGGGGTATGGCTACACCTTC.